Below, 15 T cell receptor beta chains from the same sample are listed, as sequenced in a study of tumour-infiltrating T cells in Burkitt lymphoma. Some clones are missing from TCRdb's copy, which holds only in-frame ones; the method was immunoSEQ multiplex PCR. In the table there are fewer than 8,000 clones, 85% of which are singletons. The sequencing sample was made of tumor tissue. The receptors here all came from a human donor with Burkitt lymphoma.

The chain links TRBV5-1 to TRBJ2-3, with 8 bases aligning to TRBD1. The CDR3 consists of 17 residues. Germline values: CDR1 SGHRS, CDR2 YFSETQ. The J segment lost 1 base and the V segment lost 4 bases, leaving 11 bases of the junction unmatched. The CDR3 protein is CASSPENRGIRTDTQYF. CDR3 DNA sequence: TGCGCCAGCAGCCCAGAAAACAGGGGGATCCGCACAGATACGCAGTATTTT.

As DNA, the CDR3 is TGTGCCAGCAGCTCCTCCGGGACTAGCATCTACGAGCAGTACTTC. This codes for CASSSSGTSIYEQYF. The rearrangement links TRBV7-2 to TRBJ2-7, with TRBD2 matching 9 bases. The CDR3 sequence is 15 residues long. J gave up 3 bases and V 4 bases, and 7 bases lay outside the gene matches. The germline gives CDR1 SGHTA, CDR2 FQGNSA.

The chain couples TRBV10-3 to TRBJ2-7; perhaps TRBD1 as D (6 bases). Germline lookup yields CDR1 ENHRY and CDR2 SYGVKD. The germline V and J ends were trimmed by 3 bases and 3 bases, with 12 bases remaining between them. There are 14 residues in the CDR3. Here the CDR3 reads CAISEPGHIYEQYF. The CDR3 DNA reads TGTGCCATCAGTGAACCGGGACATATCTACGAGCAGTACTTC.

This sequence joins TRBV27 and TRBJ2-1; TRBD2 aligns across 11 bases. Germline-derived CDR1 and CDR2 are MNHEY and SMNVEV (reference sequence). Trimming at V came to 6 bases and at J to 5 bases, leaving 12 bases not matched to a gene. This CDR3 is built from 17 residues. CDR3: CASRLYGQGLADNEQFF. CDR3 DNA sequence: TGTGCCAGCAGACTTTATGGCCAGGGACTAGCGGACAATGAGCAGTTCTTC.

The rearrangement links TRBV6-1 to TRBJ2-3, with 7 bases matching TRBD2. The CDR3 sequence is 15 residues long. CDR1 and CDR2 (germline): MNHNS, SASEGT. V dropped 6 bases and J dropped 2; count of bases not matched to a gene: 8. In nucleotides, the CDR3 is TGTGCCAGCAGCGATCTAGCGGACCCCACAGATACGCAGTATTTT. It translates to CASSDLADPTDTQYF.

V is TRBV29-1 and J is TRBJ2-4, with D perhaps TRBD1 or TRBD2 (5 bases each). V lost 0 bases, J lost 6 bases, and 9 bases lay in between. The CDR3 consists of 13 residues. Germline assignment: CDR1 SQVTM and CDR2 ANQGSEA. This CDR3 reads CSVEEAGRNIQYF. For the CDR3, the DNA is TGCAGCGTTGAAGAGGCAGGGAGAAACATTCAGTACTTC.

The chain links TRBV28 to TRBJ2-2; D is perhaps TRBD2 (6 bases). V gave up 5 bases and J gave up 3 bases, with 13 bases separating them. Germline CDR1 reads MDHEN; CDR2 reads SYDVKM. The CDR3 is 15 residues long. The CDR3 spells CASSVGGTDTGELFF. The CDR3 coding sequence is TGTGCCAGCAGTGTTGGCGGGACCGACACCGGGGAGCTGTTTTTT.

The chain uses TRBV6-5 and TRBJ1-1, with no clear D. The CDR3 totals 14 residues. The germline V gene has CDR1 MNHEY and CDR2 SVGAGI. V was pared by 8 bases and J by 0 bases, with 13 bases between. The CDR3 DNA is TGTGCCAGCTGCCCGGTTAGGTTGAACACTGAAGCTTTCTTT. Translation: CASCPVRLNTEAFF.

The V gene is TRBV2, the J gene TRBJ1-2; D is undetermined. Germline values: CDR1 SNHLY, CDR2 FYNNEI. Between the trimmed V and J ends, which lost 4 bases and 6 bases, there was a span of 9 bases. The CDR3 consists of 12 residues. The CDR3 spells CASSVGVDGYTF. CDR3 sequence (DNA): TGTGCCAGCAGTGTCGGGGTAGATGGCTACACCTTC.

This clone was seen only once. The chain carries TRBV14 and TRBJ2-5; D might be TRBD2 (6 bases). The CDR3 loop spans 16 amino acids. V dropped 1 base and J dropped 10 bases, with 22 bases sitting between them. The germline CDR1 and CDR2 sequences are SGHDN and FVKESK. The CDR3 loop reads CASSQARDPRGGYQYF. CDR3 in DNA: TGTGCCAGCAGCCAAGCTCGGGACCCCCGAGGAGGGTACCAGTACTTC. Using reference TRBV14 and TRBJ2-5 for the parts outside the CDR3, the full variable domain is EAGVTQFPSHSVIEKGQTVTLRCDPISGHDNLYWYRRVMGKEIKFLLHFVKESKQDESGMPNNRFLAERTGGTYSTLKVQPAELEDSGVYFCASSQARDPRGGYQYFGPGTRLLVL.

This clone was counted once. This chain links TRBV18 with TRBJ2-3, with 12 nucleotides matching TRBD1. This CDR3 region has 16 residues. Germline-derived CDR1 and CDR2 are KGHSH and LQKENI. The V segment lost 2 bases and the J segment 6 bases; nucleotides outside the gene matches: 6. This CDR3 is CASSPGSGQGADTQYF. CDR3 nucleotides: TGTGCCAGCTCACCAGGATCGGGACAGGGGGCTGATACGCAGTATTTT.

The DNA of the CDR3 is TGTGCCAGCAGTTACGCGACCGGGACACTAAATCAGCCCCAGCATTTT. It specifies CASSYATGTLNQPQHF. The rearrangement joins TRBV6-6 to TRBJ1-5; D might be TRBD1 (6 bases). The CDR3 spans 16 residues. V gave up 2 bases and J gave up 4 bases, with 15 bases separating them. CDR1 and CDR2 (germline): MNHNY, SVGAGI (reference sequence).

This clone was counted between two and nine times. The V and J genes are TRBV29-1 and TRBJ2-2, with D possibly TRBD1 on 5 matching bases. In germline, CDR1 is SQVTM, CDR2 ANQGSEA. The V end lost 6 bases, the J end lost 6 bases, and 11 bases lay between the germline ends. This CDR3 spans 12 amino acids. CDR3 amino acids: CSVGFRAGELFF. The CDR3 DNA reads as TGCAGCGTCGGCTTCAGGGCCGGGGAGCTGTTTTTT.

V and J are TRBV5-4 and TRBJ2-3; D is undetermined. The CDR3 length is 13 residues. Germline CDR1 SGHNT, CDR2 YYREEE (reference sequence). Trimming removed 2 bases from V and 9 bases from J, with 13 bases in between. The CDR3 protein is CASSLGPTKTQYF. Written as DNA, the CDR3 is TGTGCCAGCAGCTTAGGACCGACAAAAACGCAGTATTTT.

This clone appeared a single time. The rearrangement uses TRBV18 and TRBJ1-2, with 10 bases aligning to TRBD1. J lost 8 bases, V lost 4 bases, and 10 bases had no gene match. Germline values: CDR1 KGHSH, CDR2 LQKENI. This CDR3 is built from 15 residues. CDR3: CASSRDDGTGDGYTF. The CDR3 DNA reads TGTGCCAGCTCACGTGACGACGGGACAGGGGACGGCTACACCTTC.